This T cell receptor beta chain was sequenced in a study of shared clonotypes between healthy human individuals. The germline V and J ends were trimmed by 3 bases and 4 bases, with 10 bases remaining between them. Germline V gene data show CDR1 as SGHTA and CDR2 as FQGNSA. The CDR3 runs to 14 residues. Study-wide results and limits: Clonotype sharing among donors, it was expected, would be affected by sequencing depth. Generation probabilities were higher for clonotypes shared across all four sorted-subset donors than for unshared ones. Large depth notwithstanding, sorted-subset sequencing proved incomplete by rarefaction.

A note on this clone: The target antigen is unknown.

Under the authors' procedure: Filtering was not the same, since immunoSEQ gave junction-only sequences without quality scores. The assay was immunoSEQ multiplex PCR, and TCRdb's table has in-frame clones only and misses some. D and trimming were read from the DNA, whereas the V and J calls and clone size are those reported in that table. The table lists 150,000 to 200,000 clones, 65% to 70% of them singletons. Material for sequencing was memory CD4+ T cells sorted from blood. The subset is: CD45RA-negative fraction. The receptor was derived from a man in his thirties or forties in good health. The J gene is TRBJ1-5, the V gene TRBV7-2; no definite D call. DNA for the CDR3: TGTGCCAGCAGCTTTCCGGGTAGGAATCAGCCCCAGCATTTT. Translated, it gives CASSFPGRNQPQHF.